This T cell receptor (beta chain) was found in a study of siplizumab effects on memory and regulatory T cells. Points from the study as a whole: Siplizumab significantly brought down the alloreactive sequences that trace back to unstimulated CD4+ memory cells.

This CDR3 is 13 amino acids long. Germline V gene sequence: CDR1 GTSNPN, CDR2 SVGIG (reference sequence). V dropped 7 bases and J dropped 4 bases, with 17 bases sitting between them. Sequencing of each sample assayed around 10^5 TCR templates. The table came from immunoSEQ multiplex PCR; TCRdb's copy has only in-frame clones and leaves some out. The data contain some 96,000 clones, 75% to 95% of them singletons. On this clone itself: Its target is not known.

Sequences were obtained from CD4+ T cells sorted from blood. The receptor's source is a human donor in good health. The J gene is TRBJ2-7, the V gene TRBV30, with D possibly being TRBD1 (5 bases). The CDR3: CAFSQGPPYEQYF. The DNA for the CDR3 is TGTGCCTTCAGTCAGGGTCCTCCTTACGAGCAGTACTTC.